This TCR beta chain appears in the sequencing data of a study of T cell changes during pregnancy in multiple sclerosis. Using immunoSEQ multiplex PCR, the repertoire was profiled, and TCRdb retains in-frame clones only, with some absent. The sample contains roughly 34,000 clones, over 85% of which appear only once. A few counts support this clone. Germline CDR1 is MGHRA and CDR2 is YSYEKL. V shed 4 bases and J shed 8 bases, with 15 bases lying between them. This CDR3 has 14 amino acids. The sequencing here drew on CD8+ T cells from peripheral blood mononuclear cells, taken in the third trimester of pregnancy. The chain has TRBV4-1 and TRBJ2-1; possibly TRBD1 for D (6 bases). This TCR was sampled from a female donor with multiple sclerosis, enrolled in a pregnancy study. The CDR3 DNA reads as TGCGCCAGCAGCCGAAACGGACAGCTGGATGAGCAGTTCTTC. Residues: CASSRNGQLDEQFF.